This TCR beta chain was captured in a study of untreated major depressive disorder. Sequencing was performed with immunoSEQ multiplex PCR; in TCRdb, only in-frame clones are kept and a portion is missing. This table holds 15,000 to 20,000 clones, roughly 84% found once. Controls never had mood disorders and self-rated depressive symptoms at 5 or less. V lost 2 bases to trimming and J lost 5 bases, with 11 bases between them. This CDR3 contains 13 residues. Per the germline V gene, CDR1 is GTSNPN and CDR2 is SVGIG (reference sequence). The sequence was obtained from a woman younger than 45 in good health. The material sequenced was CD4+ T cells from PBMCs. The chain joins TRBV30 to TRBJ2-3; D call uncertain. As DNA, the CDR3 is TGTGCCTGGAGTTCGGGCGATGGAGATACGCAGTATTTT. Translation gives CAWSSGDGDTQYF.